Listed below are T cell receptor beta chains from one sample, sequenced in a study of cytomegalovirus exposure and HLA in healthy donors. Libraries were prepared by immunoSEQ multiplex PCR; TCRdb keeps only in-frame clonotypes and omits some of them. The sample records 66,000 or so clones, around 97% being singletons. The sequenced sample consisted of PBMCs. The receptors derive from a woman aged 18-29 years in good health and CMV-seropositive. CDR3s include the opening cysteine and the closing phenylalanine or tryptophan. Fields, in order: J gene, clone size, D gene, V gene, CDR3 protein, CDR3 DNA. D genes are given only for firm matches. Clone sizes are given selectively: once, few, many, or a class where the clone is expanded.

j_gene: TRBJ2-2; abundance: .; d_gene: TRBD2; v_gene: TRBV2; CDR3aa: CASAGGNGGGTGELFF; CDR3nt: TGTGCCAGCGCGGGGGGGAATGGGGGAGGCACCGGGGAGCTGTTTTTT
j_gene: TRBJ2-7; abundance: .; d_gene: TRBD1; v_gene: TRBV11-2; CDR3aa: CASSLNTGGRDEQYF; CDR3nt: TGTGCCAGCAGCCTTAATACAGGGGGCAGGGACGAGCAGTACTTC
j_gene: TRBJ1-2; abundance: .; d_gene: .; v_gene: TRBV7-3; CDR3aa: CASSERGGLNYGYTF; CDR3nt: TGTGCCAGCAGCGAAAGGGGGGGACTAAACTATGGCTACACCTTC
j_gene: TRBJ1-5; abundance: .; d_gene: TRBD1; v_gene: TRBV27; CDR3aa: CASRVTGAWAGNQPQHF; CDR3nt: TGTGCCAGCAGAGTAACAGGGGCCTGGGCGGGAAATCAGCCCCAGCATTTT
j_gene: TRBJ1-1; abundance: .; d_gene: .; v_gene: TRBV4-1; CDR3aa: CASSPLGVRGSSTEAFF; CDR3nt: TGCGCCAGCAGCCCCCTAGGAGTTCGGGGTAGTAGCACTGAAGCTTTCTTT
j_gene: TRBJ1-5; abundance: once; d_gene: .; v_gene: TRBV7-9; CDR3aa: CASAGSGNQPQHF; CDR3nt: TGTGCCAGCGCAGGGTCGGGCAATCAGCCCCAGCATTTT
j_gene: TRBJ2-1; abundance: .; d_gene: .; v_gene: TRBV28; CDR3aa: CASSLGANEQFF; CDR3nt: TGTGCCAGCAGTTTAGGGGCTAATGAGCAGTTCTTC
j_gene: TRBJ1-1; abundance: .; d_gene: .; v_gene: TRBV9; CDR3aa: CASSVVIDAREKVPPNTEAFF; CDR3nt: TGTGCCAGCAGCGTAGTGATAGATGCCAGGGAAAAGGTTCCCCCAAACACTGAAGCTTTCTTT
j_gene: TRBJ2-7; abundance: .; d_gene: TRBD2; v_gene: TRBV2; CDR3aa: CASSVTSGRAHYEQYF; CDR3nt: TGTGCCAGCAGTGTGACTAGCGGGAGGGCTCACTACGAGCAGTACTTC
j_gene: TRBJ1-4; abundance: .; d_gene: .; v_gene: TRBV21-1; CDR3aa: CASSKDGQGVEKLFF; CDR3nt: TGTGCCAGCAGCAAAGATGGACAGGGAGTAGAAAAACTGTTTTTT
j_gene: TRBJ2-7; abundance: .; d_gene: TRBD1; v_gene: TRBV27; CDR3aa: CASSFGTGYDEQYF; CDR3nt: TGTGCCAGCAGTTTCGGGACAGGGTATGACGAGCAGTACTTC
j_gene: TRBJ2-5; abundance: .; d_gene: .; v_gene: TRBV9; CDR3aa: CASSVADPGESGETQYF; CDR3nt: TGTGCCAGCAGCGTAGCTGATCCAGGGGAGTCGGGGGAGACCCAGTACTTC
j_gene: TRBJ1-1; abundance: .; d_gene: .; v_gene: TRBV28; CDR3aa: CASSLFRTPLNTEAFF; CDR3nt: TGTGCCAGCAGTTTATTTCGGACACCTCTGAACACTGAAGCTTTCTTT
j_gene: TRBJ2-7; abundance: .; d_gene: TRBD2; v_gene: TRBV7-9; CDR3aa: CASSSRTSRAFEEQYF; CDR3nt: TGTGCCAGCAGCTCCCGGACTAGTCGGGCTTTTGAGGAGCAGTACTTC
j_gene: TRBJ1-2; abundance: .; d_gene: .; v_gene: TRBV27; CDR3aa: CASSTEQAYGYTF; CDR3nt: TGTGCCAGCAGTACGGAGCAAGCCTATGGCTACACCTTC
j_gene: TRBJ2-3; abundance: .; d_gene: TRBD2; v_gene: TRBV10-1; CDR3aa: CASSSSGSSDTQYF; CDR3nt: TGCGCCAGCAGTTCAAGCGGGAGCTCAGATACGCAGTATTTT
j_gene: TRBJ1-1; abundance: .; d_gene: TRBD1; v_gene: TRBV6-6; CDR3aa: CASSPGTGPDSFF; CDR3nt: TGTGCCAGCAGCCCCGGGACAGGGCCCGATTCTTTCTTT
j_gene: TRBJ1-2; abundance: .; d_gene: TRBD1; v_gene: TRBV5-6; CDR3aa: CASSLEGQGPTYGYTF; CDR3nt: TGTGCCAGCAGCTTGGAGGGACAGGGGCCGACCTATGGCTACACCTTC
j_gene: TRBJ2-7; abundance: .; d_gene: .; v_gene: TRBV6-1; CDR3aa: CASSQGGVAGTEQYF; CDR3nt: TGTGCCAGCAGTCAGGGGGGAGTAGCGGGAACCGAGCAGTACTTC
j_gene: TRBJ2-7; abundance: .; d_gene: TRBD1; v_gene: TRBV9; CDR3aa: CASSVRTGVPYEQYF; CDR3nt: TGTGCCAGCAGCGTACGGACAGGAGTACCCTACGAGCAGTACTTC
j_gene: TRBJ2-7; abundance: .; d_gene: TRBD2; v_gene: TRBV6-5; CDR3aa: CASSYRRTRSYEQYF; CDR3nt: TGTGCCAGCAGTTACCGACGGACTAGATCCTACGAGCAGTACTTC
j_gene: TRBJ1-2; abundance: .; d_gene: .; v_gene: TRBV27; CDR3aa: CASSDSSNYGYTF; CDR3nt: TGTGCCAGCAGTGACAGTTCAAACTATGGCTACACCTTC
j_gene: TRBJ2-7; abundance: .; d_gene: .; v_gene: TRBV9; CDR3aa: CASSVVTGGLYEQYF; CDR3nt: TGTGCCAGCAGCGTAGTGACAGGCGGTCTCTACGAGCAGTACTTC
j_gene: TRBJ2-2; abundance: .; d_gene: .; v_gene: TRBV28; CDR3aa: CASSLRTPNTGELFF; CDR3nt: TGTGCCAGCAGTTTAAGGACTCCAAACACCGGGGAGCTGTTTTTT
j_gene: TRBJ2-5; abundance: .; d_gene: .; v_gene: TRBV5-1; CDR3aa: CASSFLRGETQYF; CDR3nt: TGCGCCAGCAGCTTCCTCAGGGGAGAGACCCAGTACTTC
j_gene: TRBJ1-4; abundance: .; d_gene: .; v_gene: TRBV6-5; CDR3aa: CASSLRLGQRKLFF; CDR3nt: TGTGCCAGCAGTTTGAGGTTGGGACAACGTAAACTGTTTTTT
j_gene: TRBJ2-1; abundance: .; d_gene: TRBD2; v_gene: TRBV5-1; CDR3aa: CASSPTGTTSSGYEQFF; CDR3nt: TGCGCCAGCAGCCCAACCGGGACTACAAGTAGCGGTTATGAGCAGTTCTTC
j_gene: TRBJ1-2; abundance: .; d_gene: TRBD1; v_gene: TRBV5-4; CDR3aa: CASSTTGVYGYTF; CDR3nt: TGTGCCAGCAGCACAACAGGGGTCTATGGCTACACCTTC
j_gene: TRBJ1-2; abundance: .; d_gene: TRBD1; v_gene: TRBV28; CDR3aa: CASTMDRELRGYTF; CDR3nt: TGTGCCAGCACCATGGACAGGGAGTTAAGGGGCTACACCTTC
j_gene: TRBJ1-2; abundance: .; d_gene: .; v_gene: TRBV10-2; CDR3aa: CASSEGPGRGYTF; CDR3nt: TGCGCCAGCAGTGAGGGCCCAGGGCGGGGCTACACCTTC
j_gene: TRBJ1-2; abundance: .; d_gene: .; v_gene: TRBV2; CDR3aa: CASSEQGLPHYGYTF; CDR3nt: TGTGCCAGCAGTGAACAGGGGCTTCCCCACTATGGCTACACCTTC
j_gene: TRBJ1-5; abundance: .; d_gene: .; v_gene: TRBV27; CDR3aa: CASSPRDSDQPQHF; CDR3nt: TGTGCCAGCAGTCCACGGGACTCCGATCAGCCCCAGCATTTT
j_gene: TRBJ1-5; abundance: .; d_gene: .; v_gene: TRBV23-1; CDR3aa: CASSQSHRDYCGNQPQHF; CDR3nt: TGCGCCAGCAGTCAATCTCACAGGGACTATTGCGGCAATCAGCCCCAGCATTTT
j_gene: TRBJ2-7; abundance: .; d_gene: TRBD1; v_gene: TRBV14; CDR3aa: CASSQLDRAGYEQYF; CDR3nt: TGTGCCAGCAGCCAACTCGACAGGGCGGGCTACGAGCAGTACTTC
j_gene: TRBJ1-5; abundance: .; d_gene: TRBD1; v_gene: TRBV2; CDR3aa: CASSDRASNQPQHF; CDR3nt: TGTGCCAGCAGCGACAGGGCCTCCAATCAGCCCCAGCATTTT
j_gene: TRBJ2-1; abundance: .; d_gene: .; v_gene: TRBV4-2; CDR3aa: CASSPHDELSYNEQFF; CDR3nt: TGTGCCAGCAGCCCTCACGATGAGCTATCCTACAATGAGCAGTTCTTC
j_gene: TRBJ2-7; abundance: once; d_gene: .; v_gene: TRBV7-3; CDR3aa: CASSSLGTFSYEQYF; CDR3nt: TGTGCCAGCAGCTCTCTTGGGACATTTTCGTACGAGCAGTACTTC
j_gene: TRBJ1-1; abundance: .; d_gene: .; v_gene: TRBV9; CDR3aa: CASSLEGVSAEAFF; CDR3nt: TGTGCCAGCAGCTTAGAGGGGGTATCGGCTGAAGCTTTCTTT
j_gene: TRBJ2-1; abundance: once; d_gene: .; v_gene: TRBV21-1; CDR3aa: CASSMGQPHKDEQFF; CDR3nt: TGTGCCAGCAGCATGGGACAGCCCCATAAGGATGAGCAGTTCTTC
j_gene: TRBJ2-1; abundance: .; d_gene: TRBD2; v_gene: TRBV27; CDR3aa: CASGTSGIYNEQFF; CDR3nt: TGTGCCAGCGGGACTAGCGGAATCTACAATGAGCAGTTCTTC
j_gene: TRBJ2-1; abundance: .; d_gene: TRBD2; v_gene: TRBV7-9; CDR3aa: CASSSRGAGGPHNEQFF; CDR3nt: TGTGCCAGCAGTTCCAGAGGCGCGGGAGGGCCGCACAATGAGCAGTTCTTC
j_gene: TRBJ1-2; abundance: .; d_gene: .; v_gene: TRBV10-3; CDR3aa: CATGTGFAYGYTF; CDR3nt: TGTGCCACCGGTACAGGGTTTGCGTATGGCTACACCTTC
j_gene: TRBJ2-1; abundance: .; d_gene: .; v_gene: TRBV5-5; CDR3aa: CASSSRVFDNEQFF; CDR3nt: TGTGCCAGCAGCTCGCGTGTCTTCGACAATGAGCAGTTCTTC
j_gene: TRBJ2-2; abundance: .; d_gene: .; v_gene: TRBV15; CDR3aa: CATSRTTYTGELFF; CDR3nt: TGTGCCACCAGCAGGACAACTTACACCGGGGAGCTGTTTTTT
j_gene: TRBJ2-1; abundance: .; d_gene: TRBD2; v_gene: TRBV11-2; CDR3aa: CASSAYSAGGRNEQFF; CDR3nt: TGTGCCAGCAGCGCCTATAGCGCGGGAGGTCGGAATGAGCAGTTCTTC
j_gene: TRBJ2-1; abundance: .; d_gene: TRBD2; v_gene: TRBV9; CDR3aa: CASSVDGGGPYNEQFF; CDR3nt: TGTGCCAGCAGCGTAGACGGGGGAGGGCCCTACAATGAGCAGTTCTTC
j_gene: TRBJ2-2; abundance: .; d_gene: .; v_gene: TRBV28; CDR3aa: CAGRSQNTGELFF; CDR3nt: TGTGCCGGGAGGAGCCAGAACACCGGGGAGCTGTTTTTT
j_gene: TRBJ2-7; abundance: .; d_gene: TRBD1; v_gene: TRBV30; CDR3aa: CAWSRDRAHEQYF; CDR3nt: TGTGCCTGGTCCCGGGACAGGGCCCACGAGCAGTACTTC